The 8 T cell receptor beta chains below all came from one sample that was sequenced in a study of T cell responses to AZD1222 COVID-19 vaccine. The table came from immunoSEQ multiplex PCR; TCRdb's copy has only in-frame clones and leaves some out. The data contain roughly 90,000 clones, 80% to 95% of them singletons. Material: peripheral blood, obtained on day 0 of MenACWY control vaccination. The origin of the receptors is an adult in good health.

This chain connects TRBV3-1 (or the pseudogene TRBV3-2) to TRBJ1-2, with a tentative D call TRBD1 (5 bases). V gave up 1 base and J gave up 7 bases, with 10 bases separating them. Germline lookup yields CDR1 LGHDT and CDR2 YNNKEL (reference sequence). The CDR3 sequence is 13 residues long. The CDR3 DNA sequence: TGTGCCAGCAGCCAAGTGGCCAGGGCTGGCTACACCTTC. Encoded protein: CASSQVARAGYTF.

This chain uses TRBV30 with TRBJ1-4; D unresolved. V lost 2 bases and J lost 1, with 8 bases in between. CDR1 is GTSNPN, CDR2 SVGIG, per germline (reference sequence). The CDR3 is 14 residues long. The CDR3 region is CAWSFGVTNEKLFF. The CDR3 nucleotides read TGTGCCTGGAGTTTCGGGGTAACTAATGAAAAACTGTTTTTT. Filled out from reference TRBV30 and TRBJ1-4, the complete variable domain reads SQTIHQWPATLVQPVGSPLSLECTVEGTSNPNLYWYRQAAGRGLQLLFYSVGIGQISSEVPQNLSASRPQDRQFILSSKKLLLSDSGFYLCAWSFGVTNEKLFFGSGTQLSVL.

This clone occurred once. The chain combines TRBV5-1 with TRBJ2-1; D perhaps matches TRBD2 (6 bases). CDR1 is SGHRS, CDR2 YFSETQ, per germline. The CDR3 is 15 amino acids. Trimming pared 0 bases from V and 6 bases from J, leaving 13 bases between. CDR3 DNA: TGCGCCAGCAGCTTGGGCGGGACGGCTACCAATGAGCAGTTCTTC. Amino acids: CASSLGGTATNEQFF.

This clone appeared a single time. This chain joins TRBV12-3 or TRBV12-4 and TRBJ1-5; D is undetermined. CDR3 length: 13 residues. Trimming took off 6 bases at V and 0 bases at J, with 6 bases between the two ends. Here the CDR3 reads CASRGISNQPQHF. The DNA for the CDR3 is TGTGCCAGCAGGGGAATTAGCAATCAGCCCCAGCATTTT.

The chain employs TRBV6-5 and TRBJ1-3; D is unresolved. Looked up from germline, CDR1 is MNHEY and CDR2 is SVGAGI. CDR3 length: 11 residues. V shed 6 bases and J shed 3 bases, with 3 bases lying between them. This CDR3 is CASRGGNTIYF. The CDR3 DNA reads as TGTGCCAGCAGGGGTGGAAACACCATATATTTT.

The chain links TRBV9 to TRBJ2-7; no firm D call. Germline-derived CDR1 and CDR2 are SGDLS and YYNGEE. V lost 5 bases and J 1 base, leaving 13 bases between the germline ends. CDR3 length: 14 amino acids. CDR3: CASRPSDGSYEQYF. CDR3 coding DNA: TGTGCCAGCAGACCGTCGGACGGATCCTACGAGCAGTACTTC. Complete variable domain (other parts from reference TRBV9 and TRBJ2-7): DSGVTQTPKHLITATGQRVTLRCSPRSGDLSVYWYQQSLDQGLQFLIQYYNGEERAKGNILERFSAQQFPDLHSELNLSSLELGDSALYFCASRPSDGSYEQYFGPGTRLTVT.

The rearrangement links TRBV5-1 to TRBJ2-1; tentatively, D is TRBD2 (6 bases). Germline CDR1 SGHRS, CDR2 YFSETQ. The CDR3 runs to 14 residues. Trimming removed 6 bases from V and 4 bases from J, with 14 bases in between. The CDR3 DNA sequence: TGCGCCAGCATGGTAGCTAGCGAGTACAATGAGCAGTTCTTC. This encodes CASMVASEYNEQFF.

This chain links TRBV6-6 with TRBJ1-1; the D is unclear. The CDR3 has 12 residues. Deletions cut 0 bases from V and 11 bases from J, with 10 bases between. The germline gives CDR1 MNHNY, CDR2 SVGAGI (reference sequence). The DNA for the CDR3 is TGTGCCAGCAGTTACTCGGAGGGCTACGCTTTCTTT. Amino acid sequence: CASSYSEGYAFF.